The 8 T cell receptor beta chains below come from one sample, sequenced in a study of shared clonotypes between healthy human individuals. Using immunoSEQ multiplex PCR, the repertoire was profiled, and TCRdb retains in-frame clones only, with some absent. The table records around 2.1 million clones, almost 96% of them present only once. Specimen: naive CD4+ T cells sorted from blood. Described subset: CD45RA+ positively selected. The receptors here all came from a man aged 18 to 30 in good health.

In the case of this clone: Other DNA sequences in this sample translate to the same CDR3. V gene TRBV6-6 combines with J gene TRBJ1-2; D gene unclear. CDR3 length: 13 amino acids. V was pared by 5 bases and J by 4 bases, with 11 bases between. Germline loops: CDR1 MNHNY, CDR2 SVGAGI (reference sequence). CDR3 coding DNA: TGTGCCAGCAGTCCAGACCGGCTCTATGGCTACACCTTC. It encodes CASSPDRLYGYTF.

This clone was picked up one time. CDR3 loop: CASSQVLGFEQYF. The CDR3 DNA is TGCGCCAGCAGCCAAGTATTGGGTTTCGAGCAGTACTTC. J is TRBJ2-7 and V is TRBV4-3; D not resolved. The CDR3 length is 13 residues. Per the germline V gene, CDR1 is LGHNA and CDR2 is YSLEER. Trimming shortened V by 1 base and J by 6 bases, and 10 bases separated the two germline ends.

This clone was recorded a few times. The chain is built from TRBV10-3 and TRBJ1-6; 7 positions match TRBD1. Trimming took 6 bases from V and 9 from J; bases not matched to a gene: 8. CDR3 length: 14 amino acids. Looked up from germline, CDR1 is ENHRY and CDR2 is SYGVKD. The CDR3 reads CAIRDTGDGSPLHF. The CDR3 DNA follows: TGTGCCATCAGAGATACAGGGGACGGTTCACCCCTCCACTTT.

This clone appeared a single time. The chain has TRBV7-3 and TRBJ2-1, with D possibly matching TRBD1 (5 bases). V was cut by 4 bases and J by 5 bases, with 18 bases left in between. The CDR3 is made up of 16 amino acids. Germline values: CDR1 SGHTA, CDR2 FQGTGA. Here the CDR3 DNA reads TGTGCCAGCAGCTCCCAGGGCTGGGTAGGGAACAATGAGCAGTTCTTC. It specifies CASSSQGWVGNNEQFF.

The chain has TRBV5-1 and TRBJ2-3; D possibly corresponds to TRBD1 (6 bases). V lost 1 base, J lost 4 bases, and 13 bases lay in between. CDR1 is SGHRS, CDR2 YFSETQ, per germline. This CDR3 has 15 amino acids. In nucleotides, the CDR3 is TGCGCCAGCAGCTTGCCAGGGGTAAACGCAGATACGCAGTATTTT. It encodes CASSLPGVNADTQYF. The full variable domain, with the rest looked up from reference TRBV5-1 and TRBJ2-3, is KAGVTQTPRYLIKTRGQQVTLSCSPISGHRSVSWYQQTPGQGLQFLFEYFSETQRNKGNFPGRFSGRQFSNSRSEMNVSTLELGDSALYLCASSLPGVNADTQYFGPGTRLTVL.

The sample holds one count of this clone. The CDR3 sequence is CASSLFPGRESGYTF. CDR3 DNA: TGTGCCAGCAGCTTATTTCCGGGGCGTGAAAGTGGCTACACCTTC. The chain uses TRBV7-2 and TRBJ1-2; the D gene is possibly TRBD1 (5 bases). There are 15 residues in the CDR3. CDR1 is SGHTA and CDR2 is FQGNSA in the germline V gene. V was trimmed by 2 bases and J by 7 bases, leaving 17 bases between them.

Comments on this clone: The same CDR3 can be traced to other DNA sequences in this sample. The chain joins TRBV18 to TRBJ1-3; D is ambiguous. Trimming pared 3 bases from V and 0 bases from J, leaving 6 bases between. The CDR3 totals 14 residues. Germline V gene data show CDR1 as KGHSH and CDR2 as LQKENI. This CDR3 reads CASSPGISGNTIYF. The CDR3 nucleotides read TGTGCCAGCTCACCGGGCATCTCTGGAAACACCATATATTTT.

This rearrangement joins TRBV5-1 to TRBJ2-3, with 7 bases fitting TRBD1. CDR1 and CDR2 (germline): SGHRS, YFSETQ. V trimming: 4 bases; J trimming: 6 bases; junction bases outside the gene matches: 11. The CDR3 is 15 amino acids. CDR3 sequence: CASSHSGTETDTQYF. The CDR3, as DNA: TGCGCCAGCAGCCACTCCGGGACAGAGACGGATACGCAGTATTTT.